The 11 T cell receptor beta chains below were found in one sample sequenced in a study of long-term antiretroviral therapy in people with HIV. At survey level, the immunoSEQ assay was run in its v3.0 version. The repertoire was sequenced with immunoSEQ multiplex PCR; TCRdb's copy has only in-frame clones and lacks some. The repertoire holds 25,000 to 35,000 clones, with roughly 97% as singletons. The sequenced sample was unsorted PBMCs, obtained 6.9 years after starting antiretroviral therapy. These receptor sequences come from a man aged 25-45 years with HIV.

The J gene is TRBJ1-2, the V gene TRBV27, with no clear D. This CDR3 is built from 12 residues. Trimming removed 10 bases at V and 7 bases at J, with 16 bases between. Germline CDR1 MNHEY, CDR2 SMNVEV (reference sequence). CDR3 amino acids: CATLREPFGYTF. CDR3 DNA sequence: TGTGCCACCCTGAGGGAGCCCTTTGGCTACACCTTC.

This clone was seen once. The CDR3 region is CASTDSGFGETQYF. The DNA for the CDR3 is TGTGCCAGCACCGACTCAGGTTTTGGAGAGACCCAGTACTTC. The rearrangement uses TRBV27 and TRBJ2-5; the D is unclear. Germline CDR1 is MNHEY and CDR2 is SMNVEV (reference sequence). The CDR3 is 14 residues long. V gave up 7 bases and J gave up 4 bases, with 16 bases separating them.

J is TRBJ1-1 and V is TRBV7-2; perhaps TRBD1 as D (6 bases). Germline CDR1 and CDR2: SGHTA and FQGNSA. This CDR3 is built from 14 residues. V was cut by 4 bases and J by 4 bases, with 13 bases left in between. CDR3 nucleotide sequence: TGTGCCAGCAGCTCCACCAGGGGTGGCACTGAAGCTTTCTTT. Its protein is CASSSTRGGTEAFF.

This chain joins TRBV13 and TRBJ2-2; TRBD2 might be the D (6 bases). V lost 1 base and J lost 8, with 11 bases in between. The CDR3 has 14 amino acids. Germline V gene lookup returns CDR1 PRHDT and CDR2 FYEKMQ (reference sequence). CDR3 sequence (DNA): TGTGCCAGCAGCTTAGCTGGGAGGAAAGGGGAGCTGTTTTTT. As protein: CASSLAGRKGELFF.

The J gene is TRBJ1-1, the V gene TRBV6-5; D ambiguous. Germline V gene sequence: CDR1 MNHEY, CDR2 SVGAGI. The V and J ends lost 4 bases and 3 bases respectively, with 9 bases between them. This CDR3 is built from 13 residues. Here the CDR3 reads CASSSNGHTEAFF. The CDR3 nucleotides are TGTGCCAGCAGTTCTAATGGTCACACTGAAGCTTTCTTT.

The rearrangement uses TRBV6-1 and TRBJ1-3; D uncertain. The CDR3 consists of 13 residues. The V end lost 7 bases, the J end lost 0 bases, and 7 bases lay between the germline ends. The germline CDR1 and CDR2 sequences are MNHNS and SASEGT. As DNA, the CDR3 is TGTGCCAGCATTGGAAACTCTGGAAACACCATATATTTT. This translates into CASIGNSGNTIYF.

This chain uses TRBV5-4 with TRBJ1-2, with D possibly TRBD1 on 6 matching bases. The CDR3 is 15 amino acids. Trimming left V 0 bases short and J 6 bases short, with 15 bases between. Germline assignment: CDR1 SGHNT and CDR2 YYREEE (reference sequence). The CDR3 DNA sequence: TGTGCCAGCAGCTTGGCCGAAAGGGCAGGGGATGGCTACACCTTC. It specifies CASSLAERAGDGYTF.

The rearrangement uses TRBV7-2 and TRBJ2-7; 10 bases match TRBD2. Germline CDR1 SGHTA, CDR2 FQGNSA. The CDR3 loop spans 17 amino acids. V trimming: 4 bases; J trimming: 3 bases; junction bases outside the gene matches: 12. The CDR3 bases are TGTGCCAGCAGCTCAGGGACTAGCGAGGGGTCCTACTACGAGCAGTACTTC. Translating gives CASSSGTSEGSYYEQYF.

CDR3 loop: CASRVGGSEKLFF. The CDR3 DNA follows: TGTGCCAGCCGGGTGGGGGGCAGTGAAAAACTGTTTTTT. The chain employs TRBV2 and TRBJ1-4; D is possibly TRBD1 (6 bases). Germline values: CDR1 SNHLY, CDR2 FYNNEI. The CDR3 has 13 residues. The ends were cut back, 8 bases at V and 7 bases at J, with 14 bases in the middle.

CDR3 DNA: TGTGCCAGCAGTTACCACGGGCCGGACAGGGATTCACCCCTCCACTTT. Residues: CASSYHGPDRDSPLHF. V usage is TRBV6-6 and J usage is TRBJ1-6, with TRBD1 matching 8 bases. The germline V gene has CDR1 MNHNY and CDR2 SVGAGI (reference sequence). V lost 2 bases to trimming and J lost 8 bases; unmatched junction nucleotides: 8. There are 16 residues in the CDR3.

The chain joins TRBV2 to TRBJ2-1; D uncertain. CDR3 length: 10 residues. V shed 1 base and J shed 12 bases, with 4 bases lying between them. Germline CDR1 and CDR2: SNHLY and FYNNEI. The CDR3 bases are TGTGCCAGCAGTGAAGTAGGGCAGTTCTTC. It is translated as CASSEVGQFF.